Included here is one T cell receptor (beta chain) sequence, with context. Its antigen is not identified. Profiled with immunoSEQ multiplex PCR; TCRdb holds only in-frame clones, not every one. The table records about 69,000 clones, around four fifths of them present only once. This CDR3 contains 14 residues. The germline gives CDR1 MNHEY, CDR2 SVGAGI. V lost 0 bases and J 5 bases, leaving 8 bases between the germline ends. This sample stems from a study of T cell responses to AZD1222 COVID-19 vaccine. Study conclusions and caveats: Clonal diversity was possibly underestimated, and the donors were mostly white British, with more females. Every sample of the repertoires postdated the peak T cell response.

This clonotype was sampled from an adult who received the AZD1222 COVID-19 vaccine. The chain links TRBV6-5 to TRBJ2-1; D not resolved. Sequencing used peripheral blood, obtained 28 days after the second AZD1222 dose. The DNA of the CDR3 is TGTGCCAGCAGTTACTCGGGCGGAAACAATGAGCAGTTCTTC. Translation: CASSYSGGNNEQFF.